These 12 T cell receptor beta chains were all obtained from the same sample, sequenced in a study of OX40 agonist ivuxolimab in advanced cancers. Only in-frame clones appear in the TCRdb table, and some are missing; sequencing was by immunoSEQ multiplex PCR. The table has fewer than 70,000 clones, approximately 87% seen once. The sequencing here drew on CD4+ or CD8+ T cells sorted from blood, taken in a trial of the OX40 agonist ivuxolimab. These receptor sequences come from an adult with an advanced solid tumor such as melanoma, head and neck, liver or kidney cancer.

V and J are TRBV6-6 and TRBJ1-5; TRBD1 aligns across 10 bases. CDR1 is MNHNY and CDR2 is SVGAGI in the germline V gene (reference sequence). The CDR3 is made up of 15 amino acids. Trimming cost V 7 bases and J 6 bases; bases outside gene matches: 9. CDR3 nucleotides: TGTGCCAGCACTCAGACAGGGGGCATTGGTCAGCCCCAGCATTTT. This sequence encodes CASTQTGGIGQPQHF.

The V gene is TRBV30, the J gene TRBJ1-4; D call uncertain. Germline V lookup: CDR1 GTSNPN, CDR2 SVGIG (reference sequence). The CDR3 totals 12 residues. V dropped 0 bases and J dropped 8 bases, with 7 bases sitting between them. The CDR3 sequence is CAWSVGEEKLFF. Written as DNA, the CDR3 is TGTGCCTGGAGTGTGGGCGAAGAAAAACTGTTTTTT.

The chain is built from TRBV28 and TRBJ1-4; D remains unclear. The germline V and J ends were trimmed by 6 bases and 4 bases, with 3 bases remaining between them. The CDR3 is 11 amino acids. Per the germline V gene, CDR1 is MDHEN and CDR2 is SYDVKM. CDR3 in amino acids: CASRNNEKLFF. Written as DNA, the CDR3 is TGTGCCAGCAGAAATAATGAAAAACTGTTTTTT.

The chain is built from TRBV2 and TRBJ1-5; no clear D. Germline-derived CDR1 and CDR2 are SNHLY and FYNNEI. Trimming removed 7 bases at V and 0 bases at J, with 7 bases between. There are 13 residues in the CDR3. The CDR3 sequence is CASTEYSNQPQHF. CDR3 coding DNA: TGTGCCAGCACAGAATATAGCAATCAGCCCCAGCATTTT.

The genes are TRBV2 and TRBJ2-5, with TRBD2 matching 14 bases. The CDR3 sequence is 14 residues long. V shed 10 bases, J shed 2 bases, and the junction held 3 bases outside the gene matches. The germline gives CDR1 SNHLY, CDR2 FYNNEI. The chain's CDR3 is CATRTSGGQETQYF. CDR3 nucleotides: TGTGCCACCAGGACTAGCGGGGGGCAAGAGACCCAGTACTTC.

This clone was detected a few times. V and J are TRBV11-2 and TRBJ2-5; 7 nucleotides line up with TRBD1. Losses at the gene ends were 8 bases for V and 2 bases for J; bases not matched to a gene: 8. The germline gives CDR1 SGHAT, CDR2 FQNNGV. The CDR3 loop spans 14 amino acids. CDR3 protein: CASSKGATQETQYF. As DNA, the CDR3 is TGTGCCAGCTCCAAGGGGGCTACTCAAGAGACCCAGTACTTC.

The chain combines TRBV11-2 with TRBJ1-1; the D gene is possibly TRBD1 (6 bases). Germline CDR1 is SGHAT and CDR2 is FQNNGV. Trimming pared 5 bases from V and 4 bases from J, leaving 11 bases between. The CDR3 runs 13 residues. The CDR3 spells CASSITGFTEAFF. CDR3 nucleotide sequence: TGTGCCAGCAGCATTACAGGGTTCACTGAAGCTTTCTTT.

The gene calls are TRBV7-6 and TRBJ2-3; 9 bases agree with TRBD1. The V segment lost 4 bases and the J segment 8 bases; nucleotides outside the gene matches: 13. The CDR3 spans 16 residues. CDR1 is SGHVS, CDR2 FNYEAQ, per germline. The CDR3 DNA follows: TGTGCCAGCAGCTCTAACAGGGGGCGGTCACCGGGTACGCAGTATTTT. Translated: CASSSNRGRSPGTQYF.

The V gene is TRBV7-2, the J gene TRBJ1-4; no reliable D call. The germline CDR1 and CDR2 sequences are SGHTA and FQGNSA. The CDR3 spans 14 residues. Trimming pared 6 bases from V and 7 bases from J, leaving 15 bases between. The CDR3 is CASRERQSGEKLFF. The CDR3 DNA reads as TGTGCCAGCAGGGAGAGACAAAGTGGTGAAAAACTGTTTTTT. Based on the CDR3 plus reference TRBV7-2 and TRBJ1-4, the full variable domain is GAGVSQSPSNKVTEKGKDVELRCDPISGHTALYWYRQSLGQGLEFLIYFQGNSAPDKSGLPSDRFSAERTGGSVSTLTIQRTQQEDSAVYLCASRERQSGEKLFFGSGTQLSVL.

V gene TRBV21-1 combines with J gene TRBJ1-5; the table's D gene call, TRBD1, was not cross checked with the DNA. TRBV21-1 is an annotated pseudogene. This CDR3 has 15 residues. CDR3: CASSSRHFYNQPQHF. The CDR3 DNA reads TGTGCCAGCAGCAGTCGACATTTCTACAATCAGCCCCAGCATTTT.

This clone has just a few counts. V is TRBV5-1 and J is TRBJ1-2; tentative D call: TRBD1 (5 bases). CDR1 SGHRS and CDR2 YFSETQ come from the germline V gene. Between the trimmed V and J ends, which lost 4 bases and 8 bases, there was a span of 15 bases. CDR3 length equals 13 residues. DNA of the CDR3: TGCGCCAGCAGCGTGGACACCAACGGGGGCTACACCTTC. Protein product: CASSVDTNGGYTF.

The chain has TRBV19 and TRBJ1-5; no clear D gene. Trimming removed 5 bases at V and 6 bases at J, with 11 bases between. The CDR3 loop spans 13 amino acids. Germline V gives CDR1 LNHDA, CDR2 SQIVND (reference sequence). CDR3 DNA: TGTGCCAGTAGTCCCCAAGATGGTCAGCCCCAGCATTTT. Translated: CASSPQDGQPQHF.